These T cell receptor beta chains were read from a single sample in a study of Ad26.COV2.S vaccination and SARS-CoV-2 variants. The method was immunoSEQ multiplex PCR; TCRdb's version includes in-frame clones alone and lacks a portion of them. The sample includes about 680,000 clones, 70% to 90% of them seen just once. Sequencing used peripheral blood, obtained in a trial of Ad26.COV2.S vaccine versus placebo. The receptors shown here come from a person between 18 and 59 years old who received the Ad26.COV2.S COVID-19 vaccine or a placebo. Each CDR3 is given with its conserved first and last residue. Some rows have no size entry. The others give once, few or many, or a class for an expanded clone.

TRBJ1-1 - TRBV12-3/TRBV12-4 CASSFGATEAFF
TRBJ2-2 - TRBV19 CASRGLGGTGAGELFF
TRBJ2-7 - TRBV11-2 CASSPLTAYEQYF
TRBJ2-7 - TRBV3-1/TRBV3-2 CASSQGSYEQYF
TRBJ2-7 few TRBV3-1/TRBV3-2 CASSPLTSYEQYF
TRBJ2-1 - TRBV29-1 CSVARRESYNEQFF
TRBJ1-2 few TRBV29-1 CSVLWTGNYGYTF
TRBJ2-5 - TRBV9 CASSGTQGFQETQYF
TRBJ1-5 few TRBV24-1 CATSDRTGGNQPQHF
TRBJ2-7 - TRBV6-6 CASRLSYEQYF
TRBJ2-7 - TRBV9 CASSVGWTGQLYEQYF
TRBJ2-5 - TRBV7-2 CASSQGGARSETQYF
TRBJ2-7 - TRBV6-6 CASRDAGTVSYEQYF
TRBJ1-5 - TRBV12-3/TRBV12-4 CASSFDRNQPQHF
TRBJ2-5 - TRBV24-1 CATSDSAIRTQYF
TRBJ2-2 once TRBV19 CASSRDKANTGELFF
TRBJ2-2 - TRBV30 CAWSVGAAGELFF
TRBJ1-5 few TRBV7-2 CASSLVGGGNQPQHF
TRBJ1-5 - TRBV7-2 CASSLAGTGEQGPQHF
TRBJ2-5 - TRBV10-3 CAISRDFQETQYF
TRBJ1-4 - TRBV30 CAWTGLTNEKLFF
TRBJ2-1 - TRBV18 CASSPTLAGGRNEQFF
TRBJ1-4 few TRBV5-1 CASSLPDRDKTYDEKLFF
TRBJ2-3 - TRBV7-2 CASSLMGLSTDTQYF
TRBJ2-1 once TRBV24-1 CATSDPGQGSEQFF